The rows below give T cell receptor beta chains drawn from one sample of a study of regulatory T cells in long-lasting Graves disease. TCRdb re-called the multiplex PCR reads through MiXCR, storing one row per CDR3 protein. The sample lists 600,000 to 850,000 distinct CDR3 sequences, 30% occurring once. The sample in question was peripheral blood mononuclear cells (PBMCs), obtained when the disease was refractory, from a patient treated with antithyroid drugs. These receptors were obtained from a female donor with Graves disease. Each CDR3 is given with its conserved first and last residue. The D gene is left open where the match is weak. Part of the rows lack a size; the others show once, few, many or a class for expanded clones.

d_call j_call clone_size v_call cdr3_aa cdr3_nt
. TRBJ1-2 . TRBV3-1 CASSQARTVYGYTF TGTGCCAGCAGCCAAGCTAGGACAGTCTATGGCTACACCTTC
. TRBJ2-7 . TRBV20-1 CSAERSSYEQYF TGCAGTGCTGAACGGAGCTCCTACGAGCAGTACTTC
. TRBJ1-4 few TRBV27 CASSLGSGYGLFF TGTGCCAGCAGTTTAGGGAGCGGGTATGGACTGTTTTTT
. TRBJ1-4 . TRBV9 CASSSGRNEKLFF TGTGCCAGCAGCTCCGGGAGGAATGAAAAACTGTTTTTT
. TRBJ1-5 once TRBV20-1 CSASGAGGGGPQHF TGCAGTGCTAGTGGGGCTGGGGGAGGAGGACCCCAGCATTTT
TRBD1 TRBJ1-5 . TRBV19 CASTPLRTGGSNQPQHF TGTGCCAGTACCCCCCTGAGGACAGGGGGTTCCAATCAGCCCCAGCATTTT
TRBD1 TRBJ2-5 . TRBV7-3 CASSSPDRGRETQYF TGTGCCAGCAGTTCCCCGGACAGGGGTCGAGAGACCCAGTACTTC
. TRBJ2-7 many TRBV27 CASSLDDSSYEQYF TGTGCCAGCAGTTTGGACGACAGCTCCTACGAGCAGTACTTC
TRBD1 TRBJ2-7 few TRBV2 CASSSRPGSGGGSYEQYF TGTGCCAGCAGTTCGAGGCCGGGCTCAGGGGGCGGCTCCTACGAGCAGTACTTC
TRBD2 TRBJ2-1 once TRBV7-9 CASSLAGTSGTYNEQFF TGTGCCAGCAGCTTAGCGGGGACTAGCGGGACCTACAATGAGCAGTTCTTC
. TRBJ2-5 . TRBV5-1 CASSLSSTNTQETQYF TGCGCCAGCAGCTTGTCTTCGACTAACACCCAAGAGACCCAGTACTTC
. TRBJ2-1 few TRBV27 CASRLTGSGYNEQFF TGTGCCAGCAGACTGACTGGATCCGGATACAATGAGCAGTTCTTC
TRBD2 TRBJ2-5 many TRBV6-2/TRBV6-3 CASSYSTSGSRTQYF TGTGCCAGCAGTTACTCGACTAGCGGGAGTCGGACCCAGTACTTC
. TRBJ2-7 . TRBV28 CASNSDRDWQYF TGTGCCAGCAACTCAGACCGGGACTGGCAGTACTTC
TRBD2 TRBJ2-5 . TRBV10-2 CATAGLALGETQYF TGCGCCACTGCAGGACTAGCGTTGGGAGAGACCCAGTACTTC
TRBD1 TRBJ1-5 . TRBV12-3/TRBV12-4 CASSLGQGASGNQPQHF TGTGCCAGCAGTTTAGGTCAGGGGGCTTCGGGCAATCAGCCCCAGCATTTT
. TRBJ1-3 . TRBV7-2 CASSTAPGNTIYF TGTGCCAGCAGCACCGCTCCAGGAAACACCATATATTTT
. TRBJ2-2 few TRBV20-1 CSALDSVNTGELFF TGCAGTGCCCTGGACAGCGTGAACACCGGGGAGCTGTTTTTT
. TRBJ1-1 many TRBV20-1 CSGAVSPWGTEAFF TGCAGTGGGGCCGTTAGTCCTTGGGGCACTGAAGCTTTCTTT
. TRBJ2-5 . TRBV7-2 CASSLVRMGTQYF TGTGCCAGCAGCTTAGTCCGGATGGGGACCCAGTACTTC
TRBD1 TRBJ1-2 many TRBV27 CASSTGQGIGGYTF TGTGCCAGCAGTACGGGACAGGGCATAGGGGGCTACACCTTC
. TRBJ1-2 . TRBV30 CAWSVGYRDYGYTF TGTGCCTGGAGTGTAGGGTATCGTGACTATGGCTACACCTTC
. TRBJ2-7 . TRBV7-2 CASSADRRLLYEQYF TGTGCCAGCAGCGCCGACAGGCGGCTCCTCTACGAGCAGTACTTC
TRBD1 TRBJ1-5 many TRBV2 CASSKGQGYQPQHF TGTGCCAGCAGCAAGGGACAGGGGTACCAGCCCCAGCATTTT